These 9 T cell receptor beta chains were all obtained from the same sample, sequenced in a study of T cells after posttransplantation cyclophosphamide (dated by TCRdb to about 2016). Receptor amplification or capture employed the immunoSEQ multiplex PCR assay. TCRdb's version of the immuneACCESS table is confined to in-frame rearrangements and falls short of the full clone set. An unresolved V gene accounts for under half of the shortfall where checked; the remainder is of unknown origin. The table notes tens of thousands of clones here, none of them singletons. The ten largest clonotypes hold roughly 1.5% of the sample. Input material: PBMCs. The receptors were sampled from a man aged 45 to 65 in good health, CMV-negative, and a related stem cell transplant donor.

This clone has only a few counts. This chain connects TRBV27 to TRBJ2-1, with 11 positions matching TRBD2. Germline lookup yields CDR1 MNHEY and CDR2 SMNVEV (reference sequence). J gave up 4 bases and V 3 bases, and 5 bases lay outside the gene matches. This CDR3 has 16 amino acids. The CDR3 region is CASSFLGTSGYNEQFF. CDR3 sequence (DNA): TGTGCCAGCAGTTTCCTCGGGACTAGCGGATACAATGAGCAGTTCTTC.

In this sample, this clone turned up many times. This sequence joins TRBV7-3 and TRBJ2-5, with D possibly being TRBD2 (7 bases). Germline V CDR1 and CDR2: SGHTA, FQGTGA. The V and J ends lost 0 bases and 5 bases respectively, with 13 bases between them. CDR3 length: 15 amino acids. The CDR3 is CASSLTARGGETQYF. The DNA for the CDR3 is TGTGCCAGCAGCTTAACAGCCAGGGGAGGGGAGACCCAGTACTTC.

Many counts were recorded for this clone. V is TRBV18 and J is TRBJ1-4; D unresolved. Germline V lookup: CDR1 KGHSH, CDR2 LQKENI. Trimming stripped 2 bases from V and 4 bases from J, with 11 bases between. The CDR3 totals 15 residues. The CDR3 region has the DNA TGTGCCAGCTCACCAATCAGAGGCGATAATGAAAAACTGTTTTTT. It specifies CASSPIRGDNEKLFF.

This clone has at least ten counts. The gene calls are TRBV9 and TRBJ2-7; 7 positions agree with TRBD1. Trimming removed 0 bases from V and 7 bases from J; junction bases left unmatched: 7. Germline assignment: CDR1 SGDLS and CDR2 YYNGEE. There are 14 residues in the CDR3. The CDR3 DNA follows: TGTGCCAGCAGCGTAGAGGGGGCCAGAACGGAGCAGTACTTC. It encodes CASSVEGARTEQYF.

The sample holds many counts of this clone. This sequence joins TRBV4-1 and TRBJ2-7, with 8 bases that match TRBD2. V lost 0 bases and J lost 3; bases outside the gene matches: 7. The CDR3 totals 16 residues. Germline V CDR1 and CDR2: MGHRA, YSYEKL. The CDR3 loop reads CASSQDIAGSLYEQYF. CDR3 DNA sequence: TGCGCCAGCAGCCAAGATATAGCGGGATCCCTCTACGAGCAGTACTTC.

This clone was counted at least ten times. The chain links TRBV7-2 to TRBJ2-7; 8 nucleotides line up with TRBD1. Looked up from germline, CDR1 is SGHTA and CDR2 is FQGNSA. V was clipped by 6 bases and J by 4 bases; unmatched bases: 2. This CDR3 has 12 residues. CDR3 in DNA: TGTGCCAGCAGTCGGACAGGGTACGAGCAGTACTTC. Translated, it gives CASSRTGYEQYF.

This clone has a count of ten or more. DNA of the CDR3: TGTGCCAGCACCGCCGTCGGGAGCGGGAGCTCCTCCTACGAGCAGTACTTC. Its protein product is CASTAVGSGSSSYEQYF. The gene calls are TRBV27 and TRBJ2-7; 8 nucleotides align to TRBD2. The trim removed 7 bases at V and 0 bases at J, leaving 14 bases unmatched. The CDR3 spans 17 residues. The germline V gene has CDR1 MNHEY and CDR2 SMNVEV (reference sequence).

The sample holds many counts of this clone. V is TRBV5-1 and J is TRBJ2-7; 12 bases are a match to TRBD2. CDR3 length equals 14 residues. Trimming cost V 5 bases and J 4 bases; bases outside gene matches: 4. Germline values: CDR1 SGHRS, CDR2 YFSETQ. Here the CDR3 DNA reads TGCGCCAGCAGTAGTCTAGCGGGGGGGTACGAGCAGTACTTC. Amino acids: CASSSLAGGYEQYF.

This clone was seen repeatedly, ten times or more. V gene TRBV30 combines with J gene TRBJ2-2, with D uncertain. The CDR3 consists of 13 residues. The V gene's germline CDR1 is GTSNPN and CDR2 SVGIG (reference sequence). Trimming took off 3 bases at V and 1 base at J, with 6 bases between the two ends. The CDR3 region is CAWSQRNTGELFF. CDR3 bases: TGTGCCTGGAGCCAGCGGAACACCGGGGAGCTGTTTTTT.